This T cell receptor (beta chain) appears in the sequencing data of a study of cytomegalovirus exposure and HLA in healthy donors. Study-level background: Approximately 200 million T cells yielded roughly 120 million unique TCR beta sequences in earlier analysis. Study conclusions and caveats: A later analysis found TCR association rates differed by HLA locus, highest for DRB1 and lowest for HLA-C.

PCR used 60 Vbeta primers and 13 Jbeta primers. Per the authors' pipeline: Later, tens of millions of unique TCR beta chains were counted in an analysis, and approximately 10 million of them were shared. Profiled with immunoSEQ multiplex PCR; TCRdb holds only in-frame clones, not every one. For V, J and clone size, that table is used; D and trimming come from the DNA. The profile shows 120,000 to 150,000 clones, about 80% of them singletons. V was clipped by 1 base and J by 8 bases, with 23 bases between them. The CDR3 totals 18 residues. Looked up from germline, CDR1 is LGHNA and CDR2 is YNFKEQ. Remarks on this clone: Antigen: not known.

The rearrangement uses TRBV4-2 and TRBJ1-4; TRBD1 is a possible D gene (5 bases). The TCR comes from a male donor in good health and CMV-seronegative. Sequenced: PBMCs. CDR3 sequence: CASSQGFVPESTEEKLFF. The CDR3 coding sequence is TGTGCCAGCAGCCAAGGGTTTGTGCCGGAGTCGACAGAGGAAAAACTGTTTTTT.